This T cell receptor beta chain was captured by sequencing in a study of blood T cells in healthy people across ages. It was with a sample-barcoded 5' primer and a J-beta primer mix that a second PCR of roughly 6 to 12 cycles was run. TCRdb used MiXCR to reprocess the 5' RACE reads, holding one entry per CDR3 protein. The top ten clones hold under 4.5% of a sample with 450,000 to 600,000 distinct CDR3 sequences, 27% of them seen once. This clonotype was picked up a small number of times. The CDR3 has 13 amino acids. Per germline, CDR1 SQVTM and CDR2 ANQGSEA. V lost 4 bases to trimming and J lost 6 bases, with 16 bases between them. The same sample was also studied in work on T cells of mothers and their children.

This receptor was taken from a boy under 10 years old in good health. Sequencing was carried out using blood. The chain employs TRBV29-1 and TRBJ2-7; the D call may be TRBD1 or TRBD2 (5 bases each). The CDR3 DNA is TGCAGCGTTGGGCAGGGACGATATTCCGAGCAGTACTTC. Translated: CSVGQGRYSEQYF.